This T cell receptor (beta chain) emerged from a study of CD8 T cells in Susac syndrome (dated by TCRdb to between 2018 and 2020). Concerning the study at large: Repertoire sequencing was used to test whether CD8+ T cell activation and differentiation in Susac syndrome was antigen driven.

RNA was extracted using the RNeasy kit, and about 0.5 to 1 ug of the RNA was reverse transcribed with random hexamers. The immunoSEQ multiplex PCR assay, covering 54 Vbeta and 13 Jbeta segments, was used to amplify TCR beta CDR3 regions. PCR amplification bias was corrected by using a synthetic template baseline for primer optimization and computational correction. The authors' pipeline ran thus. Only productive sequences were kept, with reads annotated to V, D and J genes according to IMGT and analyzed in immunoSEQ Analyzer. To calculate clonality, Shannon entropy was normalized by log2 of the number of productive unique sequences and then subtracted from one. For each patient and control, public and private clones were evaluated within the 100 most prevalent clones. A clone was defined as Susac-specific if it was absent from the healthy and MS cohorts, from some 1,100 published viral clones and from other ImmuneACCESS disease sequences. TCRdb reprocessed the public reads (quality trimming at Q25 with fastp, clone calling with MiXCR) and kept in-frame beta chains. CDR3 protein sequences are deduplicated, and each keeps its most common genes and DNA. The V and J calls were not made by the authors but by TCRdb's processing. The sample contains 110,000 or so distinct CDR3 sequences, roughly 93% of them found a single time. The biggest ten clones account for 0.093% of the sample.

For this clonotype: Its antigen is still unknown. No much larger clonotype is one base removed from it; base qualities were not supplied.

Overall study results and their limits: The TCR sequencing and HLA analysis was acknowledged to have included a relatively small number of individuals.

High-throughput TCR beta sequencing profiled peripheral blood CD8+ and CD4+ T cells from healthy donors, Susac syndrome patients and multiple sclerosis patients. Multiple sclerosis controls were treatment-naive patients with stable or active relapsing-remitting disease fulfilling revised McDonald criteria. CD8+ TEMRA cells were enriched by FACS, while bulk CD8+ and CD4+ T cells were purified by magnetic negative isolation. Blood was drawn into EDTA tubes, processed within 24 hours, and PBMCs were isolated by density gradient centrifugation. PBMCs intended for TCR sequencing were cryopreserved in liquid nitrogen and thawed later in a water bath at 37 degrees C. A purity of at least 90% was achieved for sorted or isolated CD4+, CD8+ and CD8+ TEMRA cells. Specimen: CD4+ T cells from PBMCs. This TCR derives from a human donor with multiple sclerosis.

The DNA reads TGTGCCAGCAGCTTAGCTCCTGTAACAGGGATGAACACCGGGGAGCTGTTTTTT. Its protein product is CASSLAPVTGMNTGELFF. The chain uses TRBV7-2 and TRBJ2-2, with a tentative D gene TRBD1 over 6 matching bases. The germline V gene specifies SGHTA as CDR1 and FQGNSA as CDR2. At the junction V is shortened by 0 bases and J by 1 base, with 15 bases in between. Taken from cysteine to phenylalanine, the CDR3 has 18 residues. Only the CDR3 portion is preserved as DNA: 54 bases, with reading frame beginning at the first base.